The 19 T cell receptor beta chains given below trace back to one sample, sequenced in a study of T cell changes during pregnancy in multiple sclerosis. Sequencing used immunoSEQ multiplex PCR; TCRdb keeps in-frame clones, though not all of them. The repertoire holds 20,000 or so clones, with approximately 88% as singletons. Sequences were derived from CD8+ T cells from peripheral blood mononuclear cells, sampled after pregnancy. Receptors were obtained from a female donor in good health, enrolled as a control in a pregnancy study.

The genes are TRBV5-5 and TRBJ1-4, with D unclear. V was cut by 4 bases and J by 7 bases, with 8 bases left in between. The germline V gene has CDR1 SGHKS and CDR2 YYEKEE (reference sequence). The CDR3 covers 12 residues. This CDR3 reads CASSGGSEKLFF. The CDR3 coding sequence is TGTGCCAGCAGCGGAGGGAGTGAAAAACTGTTTTTT.

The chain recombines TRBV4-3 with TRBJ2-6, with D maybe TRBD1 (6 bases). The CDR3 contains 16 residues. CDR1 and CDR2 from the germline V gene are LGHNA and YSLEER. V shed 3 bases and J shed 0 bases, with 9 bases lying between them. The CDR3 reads CASSHTDSSGANVLTF. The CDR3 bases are TGCGCCAGCAGCCACACGGACAGCTCTGGGGCCAACGTCCTGACTTTC.

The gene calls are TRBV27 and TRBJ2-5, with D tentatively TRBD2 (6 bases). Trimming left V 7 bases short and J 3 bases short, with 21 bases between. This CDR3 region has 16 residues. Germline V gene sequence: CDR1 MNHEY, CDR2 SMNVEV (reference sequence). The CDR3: CASNPGMVADKETQYF. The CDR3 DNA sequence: TGTGCCAGCAACCCCGGCATGGTAGCGGATAAAGAGACCCAGTACTTC.

CDR3 DNA: TGTGCCATCAGTACGGACAGAAGCTCTGGGGCCAACGTCCTGACTTTC. Its translation: CAISTDRSSGANVLTF. This chain connects TRBV10-3 to TRBJ2-6; maybe TRBD1 (6 bases). V was pared by 5 bases and J by 0 bases, with 11 bases between. The CDR3 spans 16 residues. Germline loops: CDR1 ENHRY, CDR2 SYGVKD.

CDR3 in DNA: TGTGCCAGCAGTGAGAAAACAGGGAGCACAGATACGCAGTATTTT. Translating it yields CASSEKTGSTDTQYF. V gene TRBV6-4 combines with J gene TRBJ2-3; tentative D call: TRBD1 (6 bases). This CDR3 spans 15 amino acids. Germline-derived CDR1 and CDR2 are MRHNA and SNTAGT. With 3 bases removed from V and 0 bases from J, the gap between germline ends came to 10 bases.

CDR3 residues: CASSEVQDASHEQYF. CDR3 sequence (DNA): TGTGCCAGCAGTGAAGTTCAGGATGCCTCGCACGAGCAGTACTTC. The rearrangement joins TRBV6-1 to TRBJ2-5; D unclear. The DNA matches TRBJ2-7 better at its end, which makes the J call doubtful. The V gene's germline CDR1 is MNHNS and CDR2 SASEGT. There are 15 residues in the CDR3.

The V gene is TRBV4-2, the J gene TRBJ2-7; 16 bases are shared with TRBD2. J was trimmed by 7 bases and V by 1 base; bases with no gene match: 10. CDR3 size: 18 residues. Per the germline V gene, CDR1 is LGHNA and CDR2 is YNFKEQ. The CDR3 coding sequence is TGTGCCAGCAGCCAAGGAGAAGGGACTAGCGGGGGGGACCCGGAGCAGTACTTC. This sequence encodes CASSQGEGTSGGDPEQYF.

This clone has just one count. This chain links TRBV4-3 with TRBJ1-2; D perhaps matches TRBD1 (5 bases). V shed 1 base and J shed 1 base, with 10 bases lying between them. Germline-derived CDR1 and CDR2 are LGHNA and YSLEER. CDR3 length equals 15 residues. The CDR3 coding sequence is TGCGCCAGCAGCCAAGTCCAAGGGGTTAACTATGGCTACACCTTC. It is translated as CASSQVQGVNYGYTF.

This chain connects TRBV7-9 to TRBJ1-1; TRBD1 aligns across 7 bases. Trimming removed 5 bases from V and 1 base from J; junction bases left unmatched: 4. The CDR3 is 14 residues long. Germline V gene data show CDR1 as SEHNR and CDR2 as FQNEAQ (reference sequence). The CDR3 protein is CASSDRTGNTEAFF. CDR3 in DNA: TGTGCCAGCAGCGACCGGACAGGGAACACTGAAGCTTTCTTT.

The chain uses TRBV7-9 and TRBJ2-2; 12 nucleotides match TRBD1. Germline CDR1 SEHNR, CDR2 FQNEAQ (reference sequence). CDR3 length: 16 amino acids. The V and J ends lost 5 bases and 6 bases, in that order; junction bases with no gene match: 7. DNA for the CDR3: TGTGCCAGCAGCCGTTCCGGGACAGGGGGCTCCGGGGAGCTGTTTTTT. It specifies CASSRSGTGGSGELFF.

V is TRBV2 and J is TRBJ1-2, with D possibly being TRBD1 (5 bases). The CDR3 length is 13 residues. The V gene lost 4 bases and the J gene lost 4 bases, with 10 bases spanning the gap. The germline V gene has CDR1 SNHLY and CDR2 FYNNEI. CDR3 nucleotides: TGTGCCAGCAGTGCCGACAGCCTCTATGGCTACACCTTC. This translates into CASSADSLYGYTF.

The CDR3 nucleotides read TGTGCCAGCAGCTTGAAACCGGGACAGCCAAACAATGAGCAGTTCTTC. As protein: CASSLKPGQPNNEQFF. The chain employs TRBV11-2 and TRBJ2-1, with 7 bases matching TRBD1. This CDR3 contains 16 residues. Per germline, CDR1 SGHAT and CDR2 FQNNGV. Germline trimming cut 3 bases from V and 5 bases from J; bases unmatched to any gene: 10.

For the CDR3, the DNA is TGTGCCAGCAGCTTAATGACAGGGAATATCCACGAGCAGTACTTC. It yields the protein CASSLMTGNIHEQYF. The chain links TRBV7-9 to TRBJ2-7, with 7 bases that match TRBD1. This CDR3 has 15 amino acids. Trimming took 2 bases from V and 5 from J; bases not matched to a gene: 9. CDR1 and CDR2 from the germline V gene are SEHNR and FQNEAQ (reference sequence).

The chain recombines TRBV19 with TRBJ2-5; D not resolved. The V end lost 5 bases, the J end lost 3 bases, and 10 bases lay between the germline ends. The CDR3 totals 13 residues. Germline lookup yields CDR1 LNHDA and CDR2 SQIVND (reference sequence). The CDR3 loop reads CASSFDGEETQYF. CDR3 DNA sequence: TGTGCCAGTAGTTTCGACGGAGAAGAGACCCAGTACTTC.

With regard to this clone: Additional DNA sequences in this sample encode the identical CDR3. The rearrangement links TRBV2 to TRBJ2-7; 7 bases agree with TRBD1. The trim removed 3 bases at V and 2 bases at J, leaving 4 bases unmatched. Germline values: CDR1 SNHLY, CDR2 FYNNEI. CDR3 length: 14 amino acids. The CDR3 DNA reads TGTGCCAGCAGTGAGTTAGACAGGGCCTACGAGCAGTACTTC. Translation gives CASSELDRAYEQYF.

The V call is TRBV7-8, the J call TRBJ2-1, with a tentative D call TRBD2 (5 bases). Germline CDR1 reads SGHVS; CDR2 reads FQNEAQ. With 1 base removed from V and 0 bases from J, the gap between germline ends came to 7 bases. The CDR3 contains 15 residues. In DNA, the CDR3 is TGTGCCAGCAGCTTAGATGGGAGCTCCTACAATGAGCAGTTCTTC. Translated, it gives CASSLDGSSYNEQFF.

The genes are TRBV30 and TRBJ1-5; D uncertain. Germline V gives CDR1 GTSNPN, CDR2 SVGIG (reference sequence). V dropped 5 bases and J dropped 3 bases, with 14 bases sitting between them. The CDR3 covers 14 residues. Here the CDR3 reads CAWGPGRYNQPQHF. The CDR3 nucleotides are TGTGCCTGGGGGCCTGGGAGATACAATCAGCCCCAGCATTTT.

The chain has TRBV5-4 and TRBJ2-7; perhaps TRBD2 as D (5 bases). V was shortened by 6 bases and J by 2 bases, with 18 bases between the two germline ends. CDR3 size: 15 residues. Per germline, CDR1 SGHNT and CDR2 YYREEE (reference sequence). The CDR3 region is CASTIRDLTPYEQYF. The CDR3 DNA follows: TGTGCCAGCACGATCCGGGATCTTACCCCCTACGAGCAGTACTTC.

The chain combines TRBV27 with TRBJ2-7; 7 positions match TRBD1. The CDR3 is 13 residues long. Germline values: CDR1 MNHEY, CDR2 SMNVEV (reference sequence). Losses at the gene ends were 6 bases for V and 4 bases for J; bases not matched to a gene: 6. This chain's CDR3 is CASSRDRTYEQYF. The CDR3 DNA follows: TGTGCCAGCAGCCGGGACAGAACTTACGAGCAGTACTTC.